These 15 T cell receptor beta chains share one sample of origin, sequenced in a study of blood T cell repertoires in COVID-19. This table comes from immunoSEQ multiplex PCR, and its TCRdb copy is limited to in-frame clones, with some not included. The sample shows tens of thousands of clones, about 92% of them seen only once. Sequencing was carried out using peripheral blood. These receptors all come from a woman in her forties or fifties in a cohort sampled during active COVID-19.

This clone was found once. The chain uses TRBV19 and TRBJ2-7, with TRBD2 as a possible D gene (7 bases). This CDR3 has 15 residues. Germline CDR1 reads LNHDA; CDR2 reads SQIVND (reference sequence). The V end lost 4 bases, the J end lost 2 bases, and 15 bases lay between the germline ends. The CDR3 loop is CASSKGGLGTYEQYF. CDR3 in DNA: TGTGCCAGTAGTAAGGGGGGGCTCGGGACCTACGAGCAGTACTTC.

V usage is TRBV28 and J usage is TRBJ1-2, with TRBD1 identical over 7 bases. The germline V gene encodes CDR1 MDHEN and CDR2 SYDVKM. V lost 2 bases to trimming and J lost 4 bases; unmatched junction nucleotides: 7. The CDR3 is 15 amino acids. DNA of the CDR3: TGTGCCAGCAGTTTAACCCCCCGGACAGGCTATGGCTACACCTTC. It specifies CASSLTPRTGYGYTF.

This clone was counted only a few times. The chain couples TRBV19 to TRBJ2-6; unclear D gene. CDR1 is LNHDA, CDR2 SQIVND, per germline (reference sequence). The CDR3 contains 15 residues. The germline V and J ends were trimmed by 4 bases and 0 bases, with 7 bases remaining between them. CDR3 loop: CASSTRFSGANVLTF. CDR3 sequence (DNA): TGTGCCAGTAGTACTCGGTTCTCTGGGGCCAACGTCCTGACTTTC.

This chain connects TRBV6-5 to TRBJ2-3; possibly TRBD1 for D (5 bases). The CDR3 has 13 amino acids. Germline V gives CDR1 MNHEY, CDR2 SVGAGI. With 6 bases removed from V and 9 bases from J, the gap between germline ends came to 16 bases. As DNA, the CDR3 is TGTGCCAGCAGCTTCCTAGGGGATGACACGCAGTATTTT. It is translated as CASSFLGDDTQYF.

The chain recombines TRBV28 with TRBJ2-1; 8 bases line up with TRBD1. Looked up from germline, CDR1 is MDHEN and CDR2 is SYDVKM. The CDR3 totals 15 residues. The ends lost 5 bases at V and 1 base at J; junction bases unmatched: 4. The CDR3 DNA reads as TGTGCCAGCAGTGAAGACAGGGGATCCTACAATGAGCAGTTCTTC. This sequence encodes CASSEDRGSYNEQFF. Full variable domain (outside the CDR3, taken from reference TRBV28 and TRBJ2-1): DVKVTQSSRYLVKRTGEKVFLECVQDMDHENMFWYRQDPGLGLRLIYFSYDVKMKEKGDIPEGYSVSREKKERFSLILESASTNQTSMYLCASSEDRGSYNEQFFGPGTRLTVL.

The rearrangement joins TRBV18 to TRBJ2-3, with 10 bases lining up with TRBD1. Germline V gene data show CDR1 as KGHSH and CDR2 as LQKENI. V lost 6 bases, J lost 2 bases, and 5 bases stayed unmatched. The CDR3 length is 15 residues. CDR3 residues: CASSRTGGDTDTQYF. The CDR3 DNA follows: TGTGCCAGCTCGCGGACAGGGGGTGACACAGATACGCAGTATTTT.

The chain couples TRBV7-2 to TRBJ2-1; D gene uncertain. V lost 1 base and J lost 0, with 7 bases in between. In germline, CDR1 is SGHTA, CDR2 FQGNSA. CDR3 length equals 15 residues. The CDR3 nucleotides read TGTGCCAGCAGCTTAGGTAGTGGCTCCTACAATGAGCAGTTCTTC. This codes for CASSLGSGSYNEQFF. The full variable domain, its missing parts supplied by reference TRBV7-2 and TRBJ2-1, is GAGVSQSPSNKVTEKGKDVELRCDPISGHTALYWYRQSLGQGLEFLIYFQGNSAPDKSGLPSDRFSAERTGGSVSTLTIQRTQQEDSAVYLCASSLGSGSYNEQFFGPGTRLTVL.

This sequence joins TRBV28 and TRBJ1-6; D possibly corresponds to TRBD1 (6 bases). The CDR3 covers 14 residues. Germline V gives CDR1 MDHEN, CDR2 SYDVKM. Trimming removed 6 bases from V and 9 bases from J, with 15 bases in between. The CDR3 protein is CASRLSPQGSPLHF. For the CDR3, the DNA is TGTGCCAGCAGACTCTCACCACAGGGTTCACCCCTCCACTTT.

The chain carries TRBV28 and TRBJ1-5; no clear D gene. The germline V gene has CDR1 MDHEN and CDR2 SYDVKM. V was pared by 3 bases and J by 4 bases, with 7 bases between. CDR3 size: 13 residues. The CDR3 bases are TGTGCCAGCAGTTTTACATCTAATCAGCCCCAGCATTTT. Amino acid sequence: CASSFTSNQPQHF.

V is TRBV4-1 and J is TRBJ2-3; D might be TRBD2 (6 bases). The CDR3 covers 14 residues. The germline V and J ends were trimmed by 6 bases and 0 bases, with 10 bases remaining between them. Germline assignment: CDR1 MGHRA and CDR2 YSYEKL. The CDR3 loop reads CASRVAVSTDTQYF. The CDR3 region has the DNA TGCGCCAGCAGGGTAGCGGTTAGCACAGATACGCAGTATTTT.

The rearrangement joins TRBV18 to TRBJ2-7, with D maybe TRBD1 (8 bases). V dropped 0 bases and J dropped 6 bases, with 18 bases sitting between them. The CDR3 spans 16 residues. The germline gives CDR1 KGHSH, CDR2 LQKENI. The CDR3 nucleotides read TGTGCCAGCTCACCACCCGGGATACAGGGGGGGGTCGAGCAGTACTTC. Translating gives CASSPPGIQGGVEQYF.

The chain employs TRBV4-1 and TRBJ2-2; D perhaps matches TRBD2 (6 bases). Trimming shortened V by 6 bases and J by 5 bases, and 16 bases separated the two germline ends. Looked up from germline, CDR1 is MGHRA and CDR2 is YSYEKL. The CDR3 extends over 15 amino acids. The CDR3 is CASRPGPAGTGELFF. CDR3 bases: TGCGCCAGCAGACCGGGACCGGCGGGGACCGGGGAGCTGTTTTTT.

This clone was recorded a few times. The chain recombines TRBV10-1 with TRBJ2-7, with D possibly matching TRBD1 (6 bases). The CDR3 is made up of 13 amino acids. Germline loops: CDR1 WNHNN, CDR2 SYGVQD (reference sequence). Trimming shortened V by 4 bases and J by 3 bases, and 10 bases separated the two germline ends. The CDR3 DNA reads TGCGCCAGCAGTGCGGACAGCCGCTACGAGCAGTACTTC. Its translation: CASSADSRYEQYF.

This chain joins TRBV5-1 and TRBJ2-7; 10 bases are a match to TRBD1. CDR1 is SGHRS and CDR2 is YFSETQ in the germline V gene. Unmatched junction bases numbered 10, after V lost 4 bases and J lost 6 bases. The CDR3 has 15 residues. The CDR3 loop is CASSEGQGVRLEQYF. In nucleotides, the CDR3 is TGCGCCAGCAGCGAAGGACAGGGGGTAAGACTCGAGCAGTACTTC.

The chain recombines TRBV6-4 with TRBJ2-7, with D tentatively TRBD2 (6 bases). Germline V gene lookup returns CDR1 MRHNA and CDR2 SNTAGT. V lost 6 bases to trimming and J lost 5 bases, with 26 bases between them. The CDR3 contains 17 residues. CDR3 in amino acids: CASRGLLKGPFADEQYF. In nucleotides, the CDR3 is TGTGCCAGCAGGGGACTCCTAAAGGGGCCCTTTGCAGACGAGCAGTACTTC.